Following are 19 T cell receptor beta chains from one sample sequenced in a study of shared clonotypes between healthy human individuals. Repertoires were generated with immunoSEQ multiplex PCR, while TCRdb's copy carries only in-frame clones and drops some. This sample has 1.6 million or so clones, with approximately 98.5% found just once. Material: naive CD4+ T cells sorted from blood. Stated subset: CD45RA+ positively selected. The receptors shown here come from a man between 25 and 39 years old in good health.

This sequence joins TRBV28 and TRBJ2-3; 7 nucleotides match TRBD2. Germline V gives CDR1 MDHEN, CDR2 SYDVKM. Trimming took 6 bases from V and 2 from J; bases not matched to a gene: 11. The length of the CDR3 is 16 residues. CDR3 sequence: CASSPGGTPTTDTQYF. CDR3 in DNA: TGTGCCAGCAGCCCCGGGGGGACCCCTACCACAGATACGCAGTATTTT.

The chain employs TRBV19 and TRBJ2-1; 8 bases match TRBD2. The CDR3 runs to 14 residues. With V trimmed by 5 bases and J by 10 bases, 10 bases remained unmatched. Looked up from germline, CDR1 is LNHDA and CDR2 is SQIVND (reference sequence). In nucleotides, the CDR3 is TGTGCCAGTAGTCCGGGGACTAGTCCTGGGGAGCAGTTCTTC. Translating gives CASSPGTSPGEQFF.

J is TRBJ2-5 and V is TRBV5-1; 9 positions agree with TRBD1. CDR1 and CDR2 from the germline V gene are SGHRS and YFSETQ. CDR3 size: 13 residues. The trim removed 7 bases at V and 3 bases at J, leaving 4 bases unmatched. CDR3 DNA: TGCGCCAGCCGCAGGACAGGGGAAGAGACCCAGTACTTC. This codes for CASRRTGEETQYF.

With respect to this clone: Compared with germline, one end of the junction differs, possibly owing to a read error. The chain links TRBV30 to TRBJ2-5, with D possibly being TRBD2 (5 bases). This CDR3 has 13 residues. From germline, CDR1 is GTSNPN and CDR2 SVGIG (reference sequence). CDR3 in DNA: TGTGTCTGGAGTGGAGGAATCCAAGAGACCCAGTACTTC. It encodes CVWSGGIQETQYF.

The CDR3 DNA reads as TGTGCCAGCAGTGAACTAGCGGGAGCCACAGATACGCAGTATTTT. Its protein is CASSELAGATDTQYF. J is TRBJ2-3 and V is TRBV6-1; 10 bases are a match to TRBD2. With 2 bases clipped from V and 2 bases from J, the junction kept 1 base outside the gene matches. The CDR3 spans 15 residues. Germline V gene sequence: CDR1 MNHNS, CDR2 SASEGT.

V usage is TRBV7-9 and J usage is TRBJ2-7, with D tentatively TRBD1 (6 bases). This CDR3 comprises 16 residues. V was cut by 1 base and J by 2 bases, with 15 bases left in between. Germline V gene lookup returns CDR1 SEHNR and CDR2 FQNEAQ (reference sequence). CDR3 sequence: CASSLGDWDTTYEQYF. The DNA of the CDR3 is TGTGCCAGCAGCTTAGGAGACTGGGACACCACCTACGAGCAGTACTTC.

The chain combines TRBV5-4 with TRBJ2-4; perhaps D is TRBD1 or TRBD2 (5 bases each). Trimming left V 4 bases short and J 6 bases short, with 11 bases between. CDR3 size: 13 residues. Per the germline V gene, CDR1 is SGHNT and CDR2 is YYREEE (reference sequence). CDR3 bases: TGTGCCAGCAGCGCGGCTGGGGGAAACATTCAGTACTTC. Its protein product is CASSAAGGNIQYF.

This chain connects TRBV5-6 to TRBJ2-7; D is unclear. Germline lookup yields CDR1 SGHDT and CDR2 YYEEEE. The CDR3 loop spans 14 amino acids. V dropped 9 bases and J dropped 4 bases, with 20 bases sitting between them. The CDR3 DNA is TGTGCCACTCACGAAAGGGCGGCTATATACGAGCAGTACTTC. This gives the protein CATHERAAIYEQYF.

This chain uses TRBV5-1 with TRBJ2-7, with 9 bases identical to TRBD1. The V and J ends lost 7 bases and 4 bases, in that order; junction bases with no gene match: 6. This CDR3 region has 13 residues. CDR1 SGHRS and CDR2 YFSETQ come from the germline V gene. Written as DNA, the CDR3 is TGCGCCAGCTCAGGACAGGGGTTTTACGAGCAGTACTTC. Its protein is CASSGQGFYEQYF.

This chain joins TRBV5-1 and TRBJ1-5; D is perhaps TRBD1 (6 bases). Germline V gene data show CDR1 as SGHRS and CDR2 as YFSETQ. The length of the CDR3 is 15 residues. Trimming cost V 4 bases and J 3 bases, with 14 bases left between them. Here the CDR3 reads CASSRTTGLNQPQHF. The DNA of the CDR3 is TGCGCCAGCAGCAGAACGACAGGACTCAATCAGCCCCAGCATTTT.

The chain recombines TRBV29-1 with TRBJ1-1, with D perhaps matching TRBD1 (5 bases). The CDR3 consists of 13 residues. Trimming removed 4 bases at V and 1 base at J, with 10 bases between. Germline assignment: CDR1 SQVTM and CDR2 ANQGSEA. The CDR3 here is CSVAGHRNTEAFF. The DNA for the CDR3 is TGCAGCGTTGCCGGACACAGGAACACTGAAGCTTTCTTT.

This clone was detected once. The chain's CDR3 is CASSALDRGPGELFF. The CDR3 DNA sequence: TGTGCCAGCAGCGCCCTGGACAGGGGTCCCGGGGAGCTGTTTTTT. This sequence joins TRBV14 and TRBJ2-2; 9 bases match TRBD1. J was trimmed by 6 bases and V by 5 bases; bases with no gene match: 7. Germline values: CDR1 SGHDN, CDR2 FVKESK. The CDR3 is 15 amino acids. Full variable domain (rest looked up from reference TRBV14 and TRBJ2-2): EAGVTQFPSHSVIEKGQTVTLRCDPISGHDNLYWYRRVMGKEIKFLLHFVKESKQDESGMPNNRFLAERTGGTYSTLKVQPAELEDSGVYFCASSALDRGPGELFFGEGSRLTVL.

The V gene is TRBV2, the J gene TRBJ1-1, with 8 bases aligning to TRBD1. The V and J ends lost 6 bases and 4 bases, in that order; junction bases with no gene match: 4. Germline CDR1 reads SNHLY; CDR2 reads FYNNEI. The CDR3 contains 13 residues. The CDR3 sequence is CASRGTGGTEAFF. CDR3 DNA: TGTGCCAGCAGGGGTACAGGGGGCACTGAAGCTTTCTTT. The complete variable domain, with remaining parts taken from reference TRBV2 and TRBJ1-1, reads EPEVTQTPSHQVTQMGQEVILRCVPISNHLYFYWYRQILGQKVEFLVSFYNNEISEKSEIFDDQFSVERPDGSNFTLKIRSTKLEDSAMYFCASRGTGGTEAFFGQGTRLTVV.

The V gene is TRBV6-1, the J gene TRBJ2-7; D remains unclear. From germline, CDR1 is MNHNS and CDR2 SASEGT. The CDR3 has 13 residues. The V end was cut by 5 bases, the J end by 2 bases, with 10 bases between. CDR3 amino acids: CASSLVITYEQYF. Here the CDR3 DNA reads TGTGCCAGCAGTTTGGTCATTACCTACGAGCAGTACTTC.

This clone was counted a single time. The chain recombines TRBV7-2 with TRBJ2-7, with no clear D. CDR3 length equals 13 residues. The V and J ends lost 5 bases and 6 bases respectively, with 14 bases between them. Germline V gives CDR1 SGHTA, CDR2 FQGNSA. CDR3 protein: CASSLPVRPEQYF. CDR3 DNA: TGTGCCAGCAGCCTACCGGTCCGCCCCGAGCAGTACTTC.

V gene TRBV5-6 combines with J gene TRBJ1-5; D uncertain. Germline CDR1 reads SGHDT; CDR2 reads YYEEEE. V gave up 4 bases and J gave up 2 bases, with 7 bases separating them. The CDR3 has 13 residues. CDR3 nucleotides: TGTGCCAGCAGCACGGAGGGCAATCAGCCCCAGCATTTT. Its protein product is CASSTEGNQPQHF. The variable domain in full, completed from reference TRBV5-6 and TRBJ1-5, reads DAGVTQSPTHLIKTRGQQVTLRCSPKSGHDTVSWYQQALGQGPQFIFQYYEEEERQRGNFPDRFSGHQFPNYSSELNVNALLLGDSALYLCASSTEGNQPQHFGDGTRLSIL.

A note on this clone: This same CDR3 is encoded by further DNA sequences in the sample. The rearrangement links TRBV18 to TRBJ2-2, with 7 bases identical to TRBD1. The CDR3 has 14 residues. The germline CDR1 and CDR2 sequences are KGHSH and LQKENI. V lost 3 bases to trimming and J lost 5 bases; unmatched junction nucleotides: 3. CDR3 DNA sequence: TGTGCCAGCTCACCGGCAGGGGGAACCGGGGAGCTGTTTTTT. It encodes CASSPAGGTGELFF. The variable domain in full, with the rest retrieved from reference TRBV18 and TRBJ2-2, is NAGVMQNPRHLVRRRGQEARLRCSPMKGHSHVYWYRQLPEEGLKFMVYLQKENIIDESGMPKERFSAEFPKEGPSILRIQQVVRGDSAAYFCASSPAGGTGELFFGEGSRLTVL.

The chain has TRBV9 and TRBJ2-1; D possibly corresponds to TRBD1 (6 bases). Trimming took off 3 bases at V and 9 bases at J, with 28 bases between the two ends. The CDR3 contains 18 residues. Germline-derived CDR1 and CDR2 are SGDLS and YYNGEE. The CDR3 sequence is CASSERQVSTRPDVEQFF. In DNA, the CDR3 is TGTGCCAGCAGCGAGCGACAGGTCTCCACCCGACCGGACGTTGAGCAGTTCTTC.

This chain joins TRBV2 and TRBJ1-2; 7 bases line up with TRBD1. This CDR3 has 15 amino acids. CDR1 is SNHLY and CDR2 is FYNNEI in the germline V gene. J gave up 6 bases and V 5 bases, and 12 bases lay outside the gene matches. In DNA form, the CDR3 reads TGTGCCAGCAGTCGTATGAAGGGGGCGGGTGATGGCTACACCTTC. As protein: CASSRMKGAGDGYTF.